These 18 T cell receptor beta chains were all obtained from the same sample, sequenced in a study of cytomegalovirus exposure and HLA in healthy donors. The primer mix had 60 Vbeta and 13 Jbeta primers. The data were produced by immunoSEQ multiplex PCR, yet TCRdb's version contains in-frame clones alone and is incomplete. The table has over 150,000 clones, around 88% seen once. The sample comprised PBMCs. These receptors were taken from a woman in her thirties in good health and CMV-seronegative.

The rearrangement joins TRBV11-2 to TRBJ1-2; no definite D call. V gave up 2 bases and J gave up 0 bases, with 13 bases separating them. Germline lookup yields CDR1 SGHAT and CDR2 FQNNGV. This CDR3 comprises 16 residues. As DNA, the CDR3 is TGTGCCAGCAGCTTAATGTCGCGGAGATCTAACTATGGCTACACCTTC. Translated: CASSLMSRRSNYGYTF.

V gene TRBV28 combines with J gene TRBJ1-1; TRBD1 aligns across 8 bases. Germline-derived CDR1 and CDR2 are MDHEN and SYDVKM. V gave up 5 bases and J gave up 3 bases; unmatched junction bases: 8. This CDR3 comprises 15 residues. For the CDR3, the DNA is TGTGCCAGCAGTCCAAGGACAGGGCGGGACACTGAAGCTTTCTTT. This translates into CASSPRTGRDTEAFF.

The chain carries TRBV27 and TRBJ1-6; 7 positions agree with TRBD1. The CDR3 is made up of 14 amino acids. The V gene end was trimmed by 3 bases and the J gene end by 11 bases; junction bases not matched to a gene: 7. The germline CDR1 and CDR2 sequences are MNHEY and SMNVEV (reference sequence). The CDR3 bases are TGTGCCAGCAGTTTTGGACAGGCCCGGGCACCCCTCCACTTT. Residues: CASSFGQARAPLHF.

The rearrangement links TRBV5-1 to TRBJ2-1; TRBD2 agrees at 8 bases. This CDR3 is built from 15 residues. The germline V gene encodes CDR1 SGHRS and CDR2 YFSETQ. With V trimmed by 1 base and J by 4 bases, 4 bases remained unmatched. CDR3 nucleotides: TGCGCCAGCAGCTTGCGAGCGGGAGCATACAATGAGCAGTTCTTC. Residues: CASSLRAGAYNEQFF.

The chain uses TRBV28 and TRBJ2-1; D perhaps matches TRBD2 (5 bases). This CDR3 spans 11 amino acids. Germline V CDR1 and CDR2: MDHEN, SYDVKM. Trimming took off 8 bases at V and 7 bases at J, with 9 bases between the two ends. This chain's CDR3 is CASEGGNEQFF. DNA of the CDR3: TGTGCCAGCGAGGGCGGGAATGAGCAGTTCTTC.

This chain's CDR3 is CASSPTQPTDTQYF. The CDR3 nucleotides read TGTGCCAGCTCACCAACACAGCCCACAGATACGCAGTATTTT. The chain joins TRBV18 to TRBJ2-3, with D unclear. V lost 2 bases and J 2 bases, leaving 8 bases between the germline ends. The CDR3 extends over 14 amino acids. Per the germline V gene, CDR1 is KGHSH and CDR2 is LQKENI.

The genes are TRBV29-1 and TRBJ2-5; the D gene is possibly TRBD1 (6 bases). The DNA end favors TRBJ2-7, so the J call may be wrong. The CDR3 length is 11 residues. Per germline, CDR1 SQVTM and CDR2 ANQGSEA. The CDR3 DNA reads TGCAGCGTGGGGGCGAGCTACGAGCAGTACTTC. Its translation is CSVGASYEQYF.

As DNA, the CDR3 is TGCAGCTATAGGCGGGGTGAAGCTTTCTTT. Translating gives CSYRRGEAFF. The chain joins TRBV20-1 to TRBJ1-1; D is ambiguous. Per germline, CDR1 DFQATT and CDR2 SNEGSKA (reference sequence). The CDR3 has 10 residues.

This chain joins TRBV6-6 and TRBJ1-5; D may be TRBD1 (5 bases). The V and J ends lost 4 bases and 8 bases respectively, with 12 bases between them. The length of the CDR3 is 13 residues. Germline CDR1 reads MNHNY; CDR2 reads SVGAGI (reference sequence). The CDR3 coding sequence is TGTGCCAGCAGTTTGGGGGGAGTGGAGCCCCAGCATTTT. This codes for CASSLGGVEPQHF.

The V and J genes are TRBV29-1 and TRBJ1-6, with unresolved D. V dropped 4 bases and J dropped 0 bases, with 4 bases sitting between them. The CDR3 length is 13 residues. Germline values: CDR1 SQVTM, CDR2 ANQGSEA. CDR3 sequence: CSVASSYNSPLHF. In DNA form, the CDR3 reads TGCAGCGTTGCTAGCTCCTATAATTCACCCCTCCACTTT.

The chain has TRBV7-2 and TRBJ2-7; no firm D call. This CDR3 is built from 14 residues. The germline V gene encodes CDR1 SGHTA and CDR2 FQGNSA. Between the trimmed V and J ends, which lost 3 bases and 1 base, there was a span of 10 bases. CDR3 residues: CASSFQDKSYEQYF. Written as DNA, the CDR3 is TGTGCCAGCAGCTTCCAAGACAAGTCCTACGAGCAGTACTTC.

The rearrangement links TRBV6-1 to TRBJ1-5, with D unresolved. Trimming took off 1 base at V and 3 bases at J, with 10 bases between the two ends. Looked up from germline, CDR1 is MNHNS and CDR2 is SASEGT. The CDR3 runs to 15 residues. CDR3 residues: CASSEGRGPNQPQHF. Here the CDR3 DNA reads TGTGCCAGCAGTGAAGGTCGCGGGCCCAATCAGCCCCAGCATTTT.

The chain joins TRBV25-1 to TRBJ1-6, with TRBD1 matching over 10 bases. Germline trimming cut 2 bases from V and 7 bases from J; bases unmatched to any gene: 5. CDR1 is MGHDK, CDR2 SYGVNS, per germline. CDR3 length equals 16 residues. In DNA, the CDR3 is TGTGCCAGCAGTGAAGCCCGACAGGGGGCCAATTCACCCCTCCACTTT. Encoded protein: CASSEARQGANSPLHF. Together with reference TRBV25-1 and TRBJ1-6, the CDR3 gives the full variable domain: EADIYQTPRYLVIGTGKKITLECSQTMGHDKMYWYQQDPGMELHLIHYSYGVNSTEKGDLSSESTVSRIRTEHFPLTLESARPSHTSQYLCASSEARQGANSPLHFGNGTRLTVT.

Regarding this clone: An end of the junction differs from the germline gene, which may be a read error. The chain is built from TRBV14 and TRBJ2-1, with D possibly TRBD1 on 6 matching bases. Germline loops: CDR1 SGHDN, CDR2 FVKESK. CDR3 size: 15 residues. CDR3 bases: TGTGCCACCAGCCACAGGGCACTCCCGCTTAATGAGCAGTTCTTC. Its protein product is CATSHRALPLNEQFF.

This chain links TRBV4-1 with TRBJ2-7, with D possibly TRBD1 on 5 matching bases. Germline values: CDR1 MGHRA, CDR2 YSYEKL. The CDR3 runs 13 residues. V was clipped by 6 bases and J by 7 bases, with 16 bases between them. The chain's CDR3 is CASSVTGHLEQYF. The CDR3 DNA reads TGCGCCAGCAGTGTTACAGGACACCTAGAGCAGTACTTC.

The CDR3 sequence is CASSQVGGGLTGELFF. In DNA form, the CDR3 reads TGCGCCAGCAGCCAAGTGGGCGGGGGGCTTACCGGGGAGCTGTTTTTT. The V and J genes are TRBV4-3 and TRBJ2-2; TRBD2 aligns across 8 bases. The CDR3 has 16 amino acids. Germline trimming cut 1 base from V and 5 bases from J; bases unmatched to any gene: 6. Germline lookup yields CDR1 LGHNA and CDR2 YSLEER.

This clone was counted a few times. The V call is TRBV6-6, the J call TRBJ2-7; the D gene is possibly TRBD2 (6 bases). Trimming removed 6 bases at V and 5 bases at J, with 20 bases between. CDR3 length: 15 amino acids. Per the germline V gene, CDR1 is MNHNY and CDR2 is SVGAGI (reference sequence). The CDR3 reads CASSITGGAVDEQYF. CDR3 DNA sequence: TGTGCCAGCAGCATAACTGGAGGGGCGGTTGACGAGCAGTACTTC.

This sequence joins TRBV28 and TRBJ2-1, with TRBD2 matching 8 bases. The germline V gene encodes CDR1 MDHEN and CDR2 SYDVKM. The CDR3 extends over 15 amino acids. V was clipped by 5 bases and J by 4 bases; unmatched bases: 7. The CDR3 coding sequence is TGTGCCAGCAGTCCTCCACTAGCGGATTACAATGAGCAGTTCTTC. It codes for CASSPPLADYNEQFF.